Listed below are T cell receptor beta chains from one sample, sequenced in a study of T-cell memory formation after mild COVID-19. TCRdb itself ran the 5' RACE reads through MiXCR, one entry per CDR3 protein. The repertoire holds approximately 350,000 distinct CDR3 sequences, with around 15% as singletons. Input material: PBMCs or a T cell subset sorted from them (not recorded which). Every receptor here comes from a man aged 18 to 35 who had mild COVID-19 (a few samples of this study predate the infection). Cell type and time point are not known. Both conserved end residues are part of each CDR3. The D gene is left open where the match is weak. Clone size is given for some rows only: seen once, a few or many times, or a class if the clone is expanded.

D gene,CDR3 length,clone size,J gene,V gene,CDR3 protein,CDR3 DNA
TRBD1,16,few,TRBJ2-4,TRBV11-2,CASSLRQGLGKNIQYF,TGTGCCAGCAGCTTGCGACAGGGTCTGGGCAAAAACATTCAGTACTTC
.,14,.,TRBJ2-1,TRBV19,CASSVPQGYNEQFF,TGTGCCAGTAGTGTCCCCCAAGGCTACAATGAGCAGTTCTTC
.,13,.,TRBJ1-3,TRBV7-8,CATGPRSGNTIYF,TGTGCCACTGGGCCTCGCTCTGGAAACACCATATATTTT
TRBD1,17,once,TRBJ2-1,TRBV5-1,CASSSRGGRTGSIEQFF,TGCGCCAGCAGCTCACGAGGGGGGAGGACAGGGTCCATCGAGCAGTTCTTC
.,14,few,TRBJ1-5,TRBV4-3,CASSQGQGEQPQHF,TGCGCCAGCAGCCAAGGGCAGGGAGAACAGCCCCAGCATTTT
.,11,few,TRBJ2-1,TRBV7-2,CASSWVDEQFF,TGTGCCAGCAGTTGGGTGGATGAGCAGTTCTTC
.,14,.,TRBJ1-2,TRBV15,CATSRGGGWNGYTF,TGTGCCACCAGCAGAGGGGGGGGTTGGAATGGCTACACCTTC
.,12,.,TRBJ2-7,TRBV10-2,CASSYGPSEQYF,TGCGCCAGCAGCTACGGACCGTCCGAGCAGTACTTC
.,14,few,TRBJ2-7,TRBV5-1,CASSPAGTTYEQYF,TGCGCCAGCAGCCCTGCAGGTACCACCTACGAGCAGTACTTC
.,18,.,TRBJ1-5,TRBV15,CATSRGARLDMLSKPQHF,TGTGCCACCAGCAGAGGCGCGCGCCTAGACATGCTGTCAAAGCCCCAGCATTTT
.,13,few,TRBJ2-7,TRBV7-6,CASGSGRSYEQYF,TGTGCCAGCGGTTCTGGACGGAGCTACGAGCAGTACTTC
.,12,few,TRBJ1-4,TRBV7-2,CASSFTGYGLFF,TGTGCCAGCAGCTTTACAGGGTACGGACTGTTTTTT
TRBD2,15,.,TRBJ2-7,TRBV6-5,CASSRSGGRGGEQYF,TGTGCCAGCAGTCGCAGCGGGGGCCGAGGCGGCGAGCAGTACTTC
.,17,few,TRBJ1-4,TRBV10-3,CAISRDIKFATNEKLFF,TGTGCCATCAGCAGGGACATTAAATTTGCGACTAATGAAAAACTGTTTTTT
.,15,many,TRBJ2-3,TRBV7-3,CASSSLARSTDTQYF,TGTGCCAGCAGCTCATTAGCAAGGAGCACAGATACGCAGTATTTT
.,14,.,TRBJ2-7,TRBV6-2/TRBV6-3,CASRGGRSSYEQYF,TGTGCCAGCAGAGGTGGCCGAAGCTCCTACGAGCAGTACTTC
.,14,few,TRBJ1-1,TRBV25-1,CASSETEVRTEAFF,TGTGCCAGCAGTGAAACGGAGGTACGGACTGAAGCTTTCTTT
.,17,few,TRBJ2-2,TRBV7-2,CASSLGAGHANTGELFF,TGTGCCAGCAGCTTAGGGGCGGGGCACGCGAACACCGGGGAGCTGTTTTTT
TRBD2,20,.,TRBJ2-5,TRBV6-5,CASSYSGSLGLAGPSETQYF,TGTGCCAGCAGTTACTCAGGTTCGCTGGGACTAGCGGGGCCCTCAGAGACCCAGTACTTC
.,12,many,TRBJ1-1,TRBV5-1,CASSPGGREAFF,TGCGCCAGCAGCCCAGGAGGGAGGGAAGCTTTCTTT
.,14,many,TRBJ2-5,TRBV7-9,CASSLAREVETQYF,TGTGCCAGCAGCTTAGCCAGGGAGGTCGAGACCCAGTACTTC
.,16,few,TRBJ1-6,TRBV3-1,CASSQVPFGHNSPLHF,TGTGCCAGCAGCCAAGTACCCTTTGGTCATAATTCACCCCTCCACTTT
.,15,.,TRBJ2-5,TRBV6-5,CASSLGSGLGETQYF,TGTGCCAGCAGTTTGGGGTCGGGCCTGGGAGAGACCCAGTACTTC
.,17,.,TRBJ2-7,TRBV19,CASSIDPLPGVSYEQYF,TGTGCCAGTAGTATAGATCCCCTCCCAGGGGTCTCCTACGAGCAGTACTTC
.,15,.,TRBJ1-1,TRBV7-2,CASSLEYGVNTEAFF,TGTGCCAGCAGCTTAGAATACGGGGTGAACACTGAAGCTTTCTTT
TRBD2,19,few,TRBJ2-5,TRBV4-1,CASSQEGTSGRIRKETQYF,TGCGCCAGCAGCCAAGAGGGGACTAGCGGGAGGATCAGGAAGGAGACCCAGTACTTC
.,16,.,TRBJ1-3,TRBV7-9,CASSRRSPGSGNTIYF,TGTGCCAGCAGCCGACGATCCCCCGGTTCTGGAAACACCATATATTTT
TRBD1,14,few,TRBJ1-4,TRBV5-1,CASSLRAGGEKLFF,TGCGCCAGCAGCTTGCGGGCAGGGGGAGAAAAACTGTTTTTT
.,13,many,TRBJ1-2,TRBV5-1,CASTWGYDYGYTF,TGCGCCAGCACCTGGGGGTATGACTATGGCTACACCTTC
TRBD2,15,.,TRBJ2-1,TRBV12-3/TRBV12-4,CASTIGGGGAHEQFF,TGTGCCAGCACCATAGGTGGCGGGGGGGCACACGAGCAGTTCTTC
TRBD1,13,many,TRBJ1-5,TRBV20-1,CSANRGVGQPQHF,TGCAGTGCGAACAGGGGGGTCGGTCAGCCCCAGCATTTT
.,14,.,TRBJ2-3,TRBV24-1,CATSDPPLQDTQYF,TGTGCCACCAGTGACCCCCCTCTTCAGGATACGCAGTATTTT
.,14,few,TRBJ1-5,TRBV12-3/TRBV12-4,CASRIGRVGQPQHF,TGTGCCAGCAGGATAGGGAGGGTTGGGCAGCCCCAGCATTTT
TRBD1,14,.,TRBJ1-2,TRBV4-3,CASSQADRAYGYTF,TGCGCCAGCAGCCAAGCCGACAGGGCTTATGGCTACACCTTC
TRBD2,15,many,TRBJ2-1,TRBV15,CATSRGPSGNNEQFF,TGTGCCACCAGCAGAGGCCCTAGCGGAAACAATGAGCAGTTCTTC
.,15,.,TRBJ2-5,TRBV7-2,CASSLIPGDQETQYF,TGTGCCAGCAGCTTAATTCCCGGAGATCAAGAGACCCAGTACTTC
.,15,few,TRBJ2-7,TRBV27,CASSLEGFNAYEQYF,TGTGCCAGCAGTTTAGAAGGGTTTAACGCCTACGAGCAGTACTTC
.,15,few,TRBJ2-1,TRBV25-1,CASSDPASVYNEQFF,TGTGCCAGCAGTGACCCCGCTAGTGTCTACAATGAGCAGTTCTTC
TRBD1,14,.,TRBJ2-7,TRBV20-1,CSAPGTGPPYEQYF,TGCAGTGCTCCCGGGACAGGCCCTCCCTACGAGCAGTACTTC
TRBD2,15,.,TRBJ2-3,TRBV20-1,CSATGLGGDTDTQYF,TGCAGTGCGACGGGACTAGGTGGGGACACAGATACGCAGTATTTT
.,16,many,TRBJ2-2,TRBV7-9,CASTPRQGSYTGELFF,TGTGCCAGCACCCCCCGGCAGGGGTCTTACACCGGGGAGCTGTTTTTT
.,14,.,TRBJ1-1,TRBV7-9,CASSLSGASTEAFF,TGTGCCAGCAGCTTAAGCGGCGCCAGCACTGAAGCTTTCTTT
TRBD2,20,.,TRBJ2-1,TRBV6-6,CASTRPLSGGLPTSYNEQFF,TGTGCCAGCACCCGACCCCTGAGCGGGGGACTTCCCACCTCCTACAATGAGCAGTTCTTC
.,13,many,TRBJ2-1,TRBV15,CATSTGTFNEQFF,TGTGCCACCAGCACGGGCACCTTCAATGAGCAGTTCTTC
.,14,few,TRBJ1-1,TRBV20-1,CSARSQSRKNEAFF,TGCAGTGCTAGATCCCAAAGTCGGAAGAATGAAGCTTTCTTT
TRBD1,16,many,TRBJ2-3,TRBV5-1,CASSPPRQGGGDTQYF,TGCGCCAGCAGCCCGCCTCGACAGGGTGGAGGAGATACGCAGTATTTT
.,14,.,TRBJ2-5,TRBV5-1,CASSPPWAGETQYF,TGCGCCAGCAGCCCCCCCTGGGCGGGAGAGACCCAGTACTTC
.,14,.,TRBJ1-4,TRBV27,CASSLSRPQGKLFF,TGTGCCAGCAGTTTATCTCGGCCGCAGGGAAAACTGTTTTTT
.,15,few,TRBJ2-2,TRBV5-1,CASSLGLAEAGELFF,TGCGCCAGCAGCTTGGGGCTAGCTGAAGCCGGGGAGCTGTTTTTT
TRBD1,15,.,TRBJ1-1,TRBV12-3/TRBV12-4,CASRPGQGWDTEAFF,TGTGCCAGCAGACCCGGACAGGGCTGGGACACTGAAGCTTTCTTT
TRBD2,16,few,TRBJ2-1,TRBV4-3,CASSARTSGGTYEQFF,TGCGCCAGCAGCGCGAGGACTAGCGGGGGTACGTATGAGCAGTTCTTC
TRBD1,15,few,TRBJ2-1,TRBV4-3,CASSRGQGPYNEQFF,TGCGCCAGCAGCCGGGGACAGGGCCCCTACAATGAGCAGTTCTTC